This T cell receptor beta chain originates from a study of blood T cell repertoires in COVID-19. A few counts support this clone. Repertoires were generated with immunoSEQ multiplex PCR, while TCRdb's copy carries only in-frame clones and drops some. The sample contains roughly 60,000 clones, 77% of which appear only once. This sequence originates from a human donor in a cohort sampled during active COVID-19. The sequenced sample was peripheral blood.

In DNA, the CDR3 is TGTGCCAGCAGCTCCACCAGCGGGGGGGCGACAGATACGCAGTATTTT. This sequence encodes CASSSTSGGATDTQYF. The chain links TRBV11-2 to TRBJ2-3, with 10 bases matching TRBD2. Looked up from germline, CDR1 is SGHAT and CDR2 is FQNNGV. This CDR3 spans 16 amino acids. With V trimmed by 4 bases and J by 3 bases, 7 bases remained unmatched.